A selection of T cell receptor beta chains follows, all from one sample in a study of regulatory T cells in long-lasting Graves disease. One entry per CDR3 protein, called by TCRdb with MiXCR from the multiplex PCR reads. The top ten clones hold about 27% of a sample with roughly 320,000 distinct CDR3 sequences, 16% of them seen once. The sample was also reused in another study, on T cells in Graves' hyperthyroidism and ophthalmopathy.

The material sequenced was peripheral blood mononuclear cells (PBMCs), taken at new diagnosis, from a patient treated with antithyroid drugs. The origin of the receptors is a man in his forties or fifties with Graves disease. CDR3s include the opening cysteine and the closing phenylalanine or tryptophan. Each record gives: D gene, V gene, clone size, J gene, CDR3 DNA, CDR3 protein. A D gene is named only where the DNA matches it firmly. Size is stated for part of the rows, as once, few or many counts, or as a class when the clone is expanded.

D: -
V: TRBV27
size: many
J: TRBJ1-2
DNA: TGTGCCAGCAGTTTAATTGGGACGGACTATGGCTACACCTTC
CDR3: CASSLIGTDYGYTF

D: -
V: TRBV9
size: -
J: TRBJ1-5
DNA: TGTGCCAGCAGCGTAGGCATCAATAGCAATCAGCCCCAGCATTTT
CDR3: CASSVGINSNQPQHF

D: -
V: TRBV6-2/TRBV6-3
size: -
J: TRBJ2-6
DNA: TGTGCCAGCAGCCCGGCTATGGGGGCCAACGTCCTGACTTTC
CDR3: CASSPAMGANVLTF

D: TRBD1
V: TRBV28
size: many
J: TRBJ1-1
DNA: TGTGCCAGCAGCCGAGGGGACAGGGAAAGCACTGAAGCTTTCTTT
CDR3: CASSRGDRESTEAFF

D: -
V: TRBV28
size: many
J: TRBJ1-1
DNA: TGTGCCAGCAGTCCTCCCACCACTGAAGCTTTCTTT
CDR3: CASSPPTTEAFF

D: TRBD1
V: TRBV30
size: -
J: TRBJ2-7
DNA: TGTGCCTGGAGGACAGGGCCAGGGGCCGAGCAGTACTTC
CDR3: CAWRTGPGAEQYF

D: -
V: TRBV28
size: -
J: TRBJ1-6
DNA: TGTGCCAGCAGTGCTCGGAGGGGCTCCTATAATTCACCCCTCCACTTT
CDR3: CASSARRGSYNSPLHF

D: -
V: TRBV5-1
size: many
J: TRBJ1-2
DNA: TGTGCCAGCAGCCCGACCACAGGGAACTATGGCTACACCTTC
CDR3: CASSPTTGNYGYTF

D: -
V: TRBV2
size: few
J: TRBJ1-5
DNA: TGTGCCAGCAGTTTCAGGGGTTGGGGCCAGCCCCAGCATTTT
CDR3: CASSFRGWGQPQHF

D: -
V: TRBV6-2/TRBV6-3
size: -
J: TRBJ2-7
DNA: TGTGCCAGCAGTTACTCGAGTAGGGGAAAACTAGTTATCTACGAGCAGTACTTC
CDR3: CASSYSSRGKLVIYEQYF

D: -
V: TRBV3-1
size: few
J: TRBJ2-5
DNA: TGTGCCAGCAGCCAAGGGAGAATCCAAGAGACCCAGTACTTC
CDR3: CASSQGRIQETQYF

D: TRBD2
V: TRBV3-1
size: many
J: TRBJ2-1
DNA: TGTGCCAGCAGCCAATATGCGGGGGGGAAGGGCAATGAGCAGTTCTTC
CDR3: CASSQYAGGKGNEQFF

D: -
V: TRBV2
size: -
J: TRBJ2-7
DNA: TGTGCCAGCAGTGGGGACCATCCCGAGCAGTACTTC
CDR3: CASSGDHPEQYF

D: TRBD2
V: TRBV18
size: many
J: TRBJ2-7
DNA: TGTGCCAGCTCACCGTCCAGCGGGGGGCTGTCCTACGAGCAGTACTTC
CDR3: CASSPSSGGLSYEQYF

D: -
V: TRBV20-1
size: many
J: TRBJ2-1
DNA: TGCAGTGTAAGCGGAATCTCCTACAATGAGCAGTTCTTC
CDR3: CSVSGISYNEQFF

D: -
V: TRBV24-1
size: many
J: TRBJ2-1
DNA: TGTGCCACCAGTGATTTAGGGACTCCGGGGGTCAATGAGCAGTTCTTC
CDR3: CATSDLGTPGVNEQFF

D: TRBD1
V: TRBV20-1
size: many
J: TRBJ2-3
DNA: TGCAGTGCCGCGGTGACAGGGGTCGGGATAGATACGCAGTATTTT
CDR3: CSAAVTGVGIDTQYF

D: -
V: TRBV7-2
size: many
J: TRBJ2-4
DNA: TGTGCCAGCAGCTTATGGCGGGCTAACATTCAGTACTTC
CDR3: CASSLWRANIQYF

D: TRBD1
V: TRBV11-2
size: few
J: TRBJ1-6
DNA: TGTGCCAGCAGCCGCGACAGGGGGCAGTCACCCCTCCACTTT
CDR3: CASSRDRGQSPLHF

D: TRBD1
V: TRBV6-9
size: many
J: TRBJ1-1
DNA: TGTGCCAGCAGTTACTCAGGGGGCCGCATGAACACTGAAGCTTTCTTT
CDR3: CASSYSGGRMNTEAFF

D: -
V: TRBV9
size: -
J: TRBJ1-1
DNA: TGTGCCAGCAGCGTAGCGGGGGCCGAAGCTTTCTTT
CDR3: CASSVAGAEAFF

D: -
V: TRBV7-8
size: few
J: TRBJ2-1
DNA: TGTGCCAGCAGCTTATCTACCTACAATGAGCAGTTCTTC
CDR3: CASSLSTYNEQFF

D: -
V: TRBV20-1
size: -
J: TRBJ2-2
DNA: TGCAGTGCTAGAGATAGGAGGGCTGGGGGCGGGGAGCTGTTTTTT
CDR3: CSARDRRAGGGELFF

D: -
V: TRBV28
size: many
J: TRBJ2-7
DNA: TGTGCCAGCAAGGATGCGGAACCCTACGAGCAGTACTTC
CDR3: CASKDAEPYEQYF

D: -
V: TRBV27
size: many
J: TRBJ2-7
DNA: TGTGCCAGCAGAGACCCTGCACGCTACGAGCAGTACTTC
CDR3: CASRDPARYEQYF

D: -
V: TRBV2
size: many
J: TRBJ1-5
DNA: TGTGCCAGCAAAACCGGGACACAATACAATCAGCCCCAGCATTTT
CDR3: CASKTGTQYNQPQHF

D: -
V: TRBV5-1
size: many
J: TRBJ2-1
DNA: TGCGCCAGCCAGTATGAACCCAGGACCTACAATGAGCAGTTCTTC
CDR3: CASQYEPRTYNEQFF

D: -
V: TRBV4-1
size: many
J: TRBJ2-3
DNA: TGCGCCAGCAGCCAACTCGGACTCCTATCCACAGATACGCAGTATTTT
CDR3: CASSQLGLLSTDTQYF

D: TRBD1
V: TRBV27
size: few
J: TRBJ1-1
DNA: TGTGCCAGCAGTCCATACCCTCCGGGACAGGGTATGAACACTGAAGCTTTCTTT
CDR3: CASSPYPPGQGMNTEAFF

D: -
V: TRBV4-1
size: many
J: TRBJ1-2
DNA: TGCGCCAGCAGCCAAGTCAGGAGCTATGGCTACACCTTC
CDR3: CASSQVRSYGYTF

D: TRBD1
V: TRBV20-1
size: few
J: TRBJ1-1
DNA: TGCAGTGCTAGGGACAGGTTGAACACTGAAGCTTTCTTT
CDR3: CSARDRLNTEAFF

D: -
V: TRBV28
size: many
J: TRBJ2-6
DNA: TGTGCCAGCAGTCCTTTTGGGGGGCCTGGGGCCAACGTCCTGACTTTC
CDR3: CASSPFGGPGANVLTF

D: -
V: TRBV9
size: -
J: TRBJ2-2
DNA: TGTGCCAGCAGCAAAAGGGGGGGGTACACCGGGGAGCTGTTTTTT
CDR3: CASSKRGGYTGELFF

D: -
V: TRBV5-6
size: many
J: TRBJ2-2
DNA: TGTGCCAGCAGCTTGTCGCAAGCGAACACCGGGGAGCTGTTTTTT
CDR3: CASSLSQANTGELFF

D: -
V: TRBV14
size: few
J: TRBJ1-1
DNA: TGTGCCAGCAGCCAGGGACAACGCACTGAAGCTTTCTTT
CDR3: CASSQGQRTEAFF

D: -
V: TRBV7-3
size: many
J: TRBJ2-1
DNA: TGTGCCAGCAGCTTCGAGGGGTATGAGCAGTTCTTC
CDR3: CASSFEGYEQFF

D: -
V: TRBV12-3/TRBV12-4
size: many
J: TRBJ2-5
DNA: TGTGCCAGCAGCTCCCCGGGGGTACGAGCGGACGGAGAGACCCAGTACTTC
CDR3: CASSSPGVRADGETQYF

D: TRBD1
V: TRBV20-1
size: many
J: TRBJ2-5
DNA: TGCAGTGCTAGAGATCGGGACAGGGAGACCCAGTACTTC
CDR3: CSARDRDRETQYF

D: TRBD1
V: TRBV24-1
size: many
J: TRBJ2-7
DNA: TGTGCCACCAGTGATCGACCGGGACAGGGAATCGGGCCTCCCTACGAGCAGTACTTC
CDR3: CATSDRPGQGIGPPYEQYF

D: -
V: TRBV5-1
size: many
J: TRBJ2-7
DNA: TGTGCCAGCAGCTTAGCGGGACAGCCCTACGAGCAGTACTTC
CDR3: CASSLAGQPYEQYF

D: TRBD1
V: TRBV3-1
size: -
J: TRBJ1-2
DNA: TGTGCCAGCAGCCCTGGGACAGAGGTCTATGGCTACACCTTC
CDR3: CASSPGTEVYGYTF

D: -
V: TRBV27
size: many
J: TRBJ2-5
DNA: TGTGCCAGCAGTCCTCCCGGTGGGGGATGGACGACCCAGTACTTC
CDR3: CASSPPGGGWTTQYF

D: TRBD1
V: TRBV11-2
size: -
J: TRBJ1-1
DNA: TGTGCCAGCAGCTCGCCCGGGACAGGGAACACTGAAGCTCTCTTT
CDR3: CASSSPGTGNTEALF

D: -
V: TRBV4-3
size: few
J: TRBJ1-4
DNA: TGCGCCAGCAGCCAAGGGAATGGGAGGTTAACTAATGAAAAACTGTTTTTT
CDR3: CASSQGNGRLTNEKLFF

D: -
V: TRBV6-1
size: many
J: TRBJ2-7
DNA: TGTGCCGCCCGGCGGTTCTCCTACGAGCAGTACTTC
CDR3: CAARRFSYEQYF

D: -
V: TRBV5-1
size: many
J: TRBJ2-7
DNA: TGCGCCAGCAGCTTGGGGGACGCCTCCTACGAGCAGTACTTC
CDR3: CASSLGDASYEQYF

D: -
V: TRBV5-5
size: -
J: TRBJ2-5
DNA: TGTGCCAGCAGCTTGGAGACCGATAGGACCCAGTACTTC
CDR3: CASSLETDRTQYF

D: -
V: TRBV3-1
size: -
J: TRBJ2-7
DNA: TGTGCCAGCAGCCCCAGGGATCACTACGAGCAGTACTTC
CDR3: CASSPRDHYEQYF

D: TRBD1
V: TRBV28
size: -
J: TRBJ2-5
DNA: TGTGCCAGCAGTTCAGGGGACAGGGAGACCCAGTACTTC
CDR3: CASSSGDRETQYF

D: -
V: TRBV20-1
size: -
J: TRBJ2-3
DNA: TGCAGTGCTAATAGCGGATCAAGCACAGATACGCAGTATTTT
CDR3: CSANSGSSTDTQYF

D: -
V: TRBV28
size: many
J: TRBJ2-1
DNA: TGTGCCAGCAGTCCCGAGGTAAATGAGCAGTTCTTC
CDR3: CASSPEVNEQFF

D: TRBD2
V: TRBV28
size: -
J: TRBJ2-7
DNA: TGTGCCAGCAGTTTACCTTGGACTAGCGGGGGGGCATACGAGCAGTACTTC
CDR3: CASSLPWTSGGAYEQYF